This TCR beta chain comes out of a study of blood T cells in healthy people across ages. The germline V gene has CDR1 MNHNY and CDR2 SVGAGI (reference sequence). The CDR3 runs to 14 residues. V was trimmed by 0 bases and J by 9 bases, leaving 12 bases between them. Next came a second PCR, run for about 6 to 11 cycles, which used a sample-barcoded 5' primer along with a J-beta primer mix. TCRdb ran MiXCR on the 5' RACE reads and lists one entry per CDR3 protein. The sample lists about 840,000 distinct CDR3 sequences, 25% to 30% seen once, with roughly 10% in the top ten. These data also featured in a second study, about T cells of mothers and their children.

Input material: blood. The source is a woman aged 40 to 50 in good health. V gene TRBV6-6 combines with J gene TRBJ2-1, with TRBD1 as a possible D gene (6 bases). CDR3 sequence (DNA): TGTGCCAGCAGTTACTCGATGGAAGGGGGTGAGCAGTTCTTC. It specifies CASSYSMEGGEQFF.